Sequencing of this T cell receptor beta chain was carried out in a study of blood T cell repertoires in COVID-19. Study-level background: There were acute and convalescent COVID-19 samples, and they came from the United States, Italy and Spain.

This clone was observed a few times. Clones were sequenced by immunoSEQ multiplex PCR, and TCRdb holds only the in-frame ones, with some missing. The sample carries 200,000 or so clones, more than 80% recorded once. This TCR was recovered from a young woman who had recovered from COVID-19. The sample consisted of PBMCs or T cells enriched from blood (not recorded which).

The CDR3 here is CASSRTGTGVNEKLFF. The CDR3 DNA sequence: TGTGCCAGCAGTCGAACCGGGACAGGAGTTAATGAAAAACTGTTTTTT. The rearrangement uses TRBV21-1 and TRBJ1-4; no DNA check was done on the table's D call, TRBD1. TRBV21-1 is a pseudogene segment. The CDR3 spans 16 residues.